The sequence of this TCR beta chain was determined in a study of cytomegalovirus exposure and HLA in healthy donors. About the research overall: There were about 85 million unique TCRs (from HLA-typed donors) in an early data release. Among the roughly 400 genotyped donors, 70% to 90% were placed in the Caucasian-associated ancestry cluster. The study, taken as a whole, reports: Earlier analysis found most TCR beta V segments productive about 90% or about 30% of the time.

Trimming took off 3 bases at V and 4 bases at J, with 10 bases between the two ends. The germline CDR1 and CDR2 sequences are KGHSH and LQKENI. The CDR3 is 13 residues long. On this clone: Its antigen is not known.

Whereas donors were nominally healthy upon sampling, unrecorded immune exposures were probable. Primers for the PCR totalled 60 Vbeta and 13 Jbeta. Method: immunoSEQ multiplex PCR; TCRdb's copy keeps in-frame clones and lacks some. Of 150,000 or so clones listed, around 80% are singletons. The receptor was isolated from a man aged 40-49 years in good health and CMV-seronegative. The chain recombines TRBV18 with TRBJ2-7; D call uncertain. Source material: PBMCs. The CDR3 loop is CASSPESSYEQYF. The CDR3 DNA is TGTGCCAGCTCACCGGAGAGTTCATACGAGCAGTACTTC.